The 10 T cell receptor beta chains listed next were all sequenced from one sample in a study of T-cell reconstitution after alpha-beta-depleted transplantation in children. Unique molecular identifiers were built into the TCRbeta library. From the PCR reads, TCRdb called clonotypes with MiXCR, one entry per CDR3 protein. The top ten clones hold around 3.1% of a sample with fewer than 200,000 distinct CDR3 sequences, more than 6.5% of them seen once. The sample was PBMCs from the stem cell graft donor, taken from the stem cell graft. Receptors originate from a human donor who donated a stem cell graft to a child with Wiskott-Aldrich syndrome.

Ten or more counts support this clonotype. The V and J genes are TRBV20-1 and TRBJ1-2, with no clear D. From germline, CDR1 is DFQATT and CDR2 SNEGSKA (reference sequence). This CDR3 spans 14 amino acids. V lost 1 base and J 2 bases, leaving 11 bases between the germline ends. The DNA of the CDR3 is TGCAGTGCTAGAGGCACGGGGAGGAACTATGGCTACACCTTC. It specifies CSARGTGRNYGYTF.

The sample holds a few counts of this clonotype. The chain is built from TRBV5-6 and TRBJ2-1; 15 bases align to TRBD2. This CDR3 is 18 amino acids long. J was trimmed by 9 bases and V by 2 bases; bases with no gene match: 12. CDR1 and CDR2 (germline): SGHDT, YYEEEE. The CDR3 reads CASSFRTSGGAKGIEQFF. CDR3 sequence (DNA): TGTGCCAGCAGCTTTCGGACTAGCGGGGGGGCCAAGGGGATTGAGCAGTTCTTC.

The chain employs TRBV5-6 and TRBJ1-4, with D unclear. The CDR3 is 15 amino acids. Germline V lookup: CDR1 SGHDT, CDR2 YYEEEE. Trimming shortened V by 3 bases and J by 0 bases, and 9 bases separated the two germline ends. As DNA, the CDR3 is TGTGCCAGCAGCTACAAGGGTACAACTAATGAAAAACTGTTTTTT. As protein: CASSYKGTTNEKLFF.

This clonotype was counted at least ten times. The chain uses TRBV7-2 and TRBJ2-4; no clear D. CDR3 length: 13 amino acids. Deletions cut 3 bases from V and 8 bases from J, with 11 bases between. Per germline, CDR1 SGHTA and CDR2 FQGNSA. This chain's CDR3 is CASSFWERDIQYF. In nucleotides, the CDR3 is TGTGCCAGCAGCTTTTGGGAAAGAGACATTCAGTACTTC.

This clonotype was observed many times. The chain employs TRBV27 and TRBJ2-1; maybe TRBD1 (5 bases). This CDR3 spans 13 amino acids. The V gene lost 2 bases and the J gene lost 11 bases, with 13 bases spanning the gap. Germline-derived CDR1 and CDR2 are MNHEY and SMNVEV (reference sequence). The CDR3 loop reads CASSLGAGIQQFF. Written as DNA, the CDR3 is TGTGCCAGCAGTTTAGGGGCAGGGATTCAGCAGTTCTTC.

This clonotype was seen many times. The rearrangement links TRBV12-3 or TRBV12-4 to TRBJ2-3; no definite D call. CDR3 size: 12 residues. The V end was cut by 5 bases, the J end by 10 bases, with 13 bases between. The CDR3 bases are TGTGCCAGCAGTCCCACCCCCCGGGCGCAGTATTTT. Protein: CASSPTPRAQYF.

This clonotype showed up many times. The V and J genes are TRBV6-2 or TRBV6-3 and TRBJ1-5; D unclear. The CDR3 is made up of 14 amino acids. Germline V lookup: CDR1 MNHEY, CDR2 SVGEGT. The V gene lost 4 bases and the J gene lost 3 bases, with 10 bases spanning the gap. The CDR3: CASSSLGYNQPQHF. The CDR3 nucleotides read TGTGCCAGCAGTTCCTTAGGCTACAATCAGCCCCAGCATTTT.

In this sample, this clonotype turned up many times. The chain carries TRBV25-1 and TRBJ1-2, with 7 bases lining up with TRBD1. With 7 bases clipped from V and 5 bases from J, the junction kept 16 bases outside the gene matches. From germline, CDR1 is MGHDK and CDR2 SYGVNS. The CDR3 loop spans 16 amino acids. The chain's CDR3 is CASNGGGGSGSYGYTF. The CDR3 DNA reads TGTGCCAGCAACGGAGGGGGCGGGTCGGGTAGTTATGGCTACACCTTC.

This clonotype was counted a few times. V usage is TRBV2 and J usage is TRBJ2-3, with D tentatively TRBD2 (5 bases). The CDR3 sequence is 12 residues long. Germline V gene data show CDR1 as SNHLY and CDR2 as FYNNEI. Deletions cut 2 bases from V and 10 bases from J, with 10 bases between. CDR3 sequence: CASSETSKAQYF. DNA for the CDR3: TGTGCCAGCAGTGAAACTAGTAAGGCGCAGTATTTT.

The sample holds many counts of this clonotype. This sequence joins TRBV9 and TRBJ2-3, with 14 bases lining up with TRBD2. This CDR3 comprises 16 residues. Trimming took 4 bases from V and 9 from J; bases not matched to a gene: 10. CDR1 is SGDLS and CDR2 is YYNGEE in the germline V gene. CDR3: CASSPRMGLAGETQYF. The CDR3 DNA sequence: TGTGCCAGCAGCCCACGGATGGGACTAGCGGGGGAAACGCAGTATTTT.